The entry below gives a single T cell receptor beta chain sequence along with its context. This sample is drawn from a study of blood T cell repertoires in COVID-19. Turning to the study itself: Whether acute or convalescent, the COVID-19 samples came from the United States, Italy and Spain. T cells, B-cell-depleted T cells, or PBMCs supplied cDNA or gDNA.

Source study methods: Reference gene primer amplification gave nucleated cell count estimates. Some clones are missing from TCRdb's copy, which holds only in-frame ones; the method was immunoSEQ multiplex PCR. V and J calls and clone size are those listed in that table; D and trimming were worked out from the DNA. The sample records some 180,000 clones, roughly 80% being singletons. Germline assignment: CDR1 SGHRS and CDR2 YFSETQ. With V trimmed by 3 bases and J by 0 bases, 11 bases remained unmatched. The CDR3 consists of 17 residues. The source is a human donor in a cohort sampled during active COVID-19. The source material was peripheral blood. This chain joins TRBV5-1 and TRBJ2-7; 8 bases align to TRBD2. Here the CDR3 reads CASSSDGGVSSSYEQYF. The CDR3 DNA follows: TGCGCCAGCAGCTCGGACGGGGGGGTCTCGAGCTCCTACGAGCAGTACTTC. Using reference TRBV5-1 and TRBJ2-7 for the parts outside the CDR3, the full variable domain is KAGVTQTPRYLIKTRGQQVTLSCSPISGHRSVSWYQQTPGQGLQFLFEYFSETQRNKGNFPGRFSGRQFSNSRSEMNVSTLELGDSALYLCASSSDGGVSSSYEQYFGPGTRLTVT.